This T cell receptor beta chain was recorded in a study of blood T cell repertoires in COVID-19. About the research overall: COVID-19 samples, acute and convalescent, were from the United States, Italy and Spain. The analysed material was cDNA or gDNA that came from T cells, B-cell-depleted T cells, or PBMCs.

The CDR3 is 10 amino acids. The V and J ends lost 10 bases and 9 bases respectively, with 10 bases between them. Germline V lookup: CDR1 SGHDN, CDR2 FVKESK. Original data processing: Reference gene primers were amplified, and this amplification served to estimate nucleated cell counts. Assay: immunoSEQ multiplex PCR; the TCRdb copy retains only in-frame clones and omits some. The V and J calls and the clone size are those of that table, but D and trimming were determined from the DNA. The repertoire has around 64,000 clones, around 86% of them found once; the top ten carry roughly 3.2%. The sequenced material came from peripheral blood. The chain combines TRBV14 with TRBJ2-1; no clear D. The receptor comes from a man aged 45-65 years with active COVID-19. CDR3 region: CAITVSEQFF. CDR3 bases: TGTGCCATCACAGTGAGTGAGCAGTTCTTC.